This TCR beta chain was captured by sequencing in a study of blood T cell repertoires in COVID-19. About the study: The analysed material was cDNA or gDNA that came from T cells, B-cell-depleted T cells, or PBMCs.

Original processing methods: Cell counts per sample came from amplifying reference gene primers. The repertoire was sequenced with immunoSEQ multiplex PCR; TCRdb's copy has only in-frame clones and lacks some. V, J and clone size are taken as reported in that table, and D and trimming were inferred from the DNA itself. The data contain 400,000 to 550,000 clones, more than 85% of them singletons. Trimming stripped 3 bases from V and 4 bases from J, with 11 bases between. Germline lookup yields CDR1 MGHRA and CDR2 YSYEKL. The CDR3 consists of 14 residues. The rearrangement joins TRBV4-1 to TRBJ2-3; possibly TRBD1 for D (5 bases). Sequenced sample: peripheral blood. The TCR sequence derives from a woman in her thirties with acute or convalescent COVID-19. DNA for the CDR3: TGCGCCAGCAGCCAGGGGCAATCCCCAGATACGCAGTATTTT. This translates into CASSQGQSPDTQYF.